This TCR beta chain was recorded in a study of blood T cell repertoires in COVID-19. Turning to the study itself: Some COVID-19 samples were acute and others convalescent; all came from the United States, Italy and Spain. PBMCs, B-cell-depleted T cells, or T cells provided the cDNA or gDNA that made up the material.

From germline, CDR1 is SGHDT and CDR2 YYEEEE. V dropped 4 bases and J dropped 4 bases, with 9 bases sitting between them. CDR3 size: 12 residues. TCRdb keeps only in-frame clones here, not all; method: immunoSEQ multiplex PCR. The table records roughly 100,000 clones, 75% to 90% of them present only once. The source of this sequence is a woman older than 75 with active or convalescent COVID-19. The chain recombines TRBV5-6 with TRBJ2-7; weak D call: TRBD2 (6 bases). Sequencing was performed on peripheral blood. The CDR3 DNA sequence: TGTGCCAGCAGCCCGGGACTGTACGAGCAGTACTTC. Its protein is CASSPGLYEQYF.